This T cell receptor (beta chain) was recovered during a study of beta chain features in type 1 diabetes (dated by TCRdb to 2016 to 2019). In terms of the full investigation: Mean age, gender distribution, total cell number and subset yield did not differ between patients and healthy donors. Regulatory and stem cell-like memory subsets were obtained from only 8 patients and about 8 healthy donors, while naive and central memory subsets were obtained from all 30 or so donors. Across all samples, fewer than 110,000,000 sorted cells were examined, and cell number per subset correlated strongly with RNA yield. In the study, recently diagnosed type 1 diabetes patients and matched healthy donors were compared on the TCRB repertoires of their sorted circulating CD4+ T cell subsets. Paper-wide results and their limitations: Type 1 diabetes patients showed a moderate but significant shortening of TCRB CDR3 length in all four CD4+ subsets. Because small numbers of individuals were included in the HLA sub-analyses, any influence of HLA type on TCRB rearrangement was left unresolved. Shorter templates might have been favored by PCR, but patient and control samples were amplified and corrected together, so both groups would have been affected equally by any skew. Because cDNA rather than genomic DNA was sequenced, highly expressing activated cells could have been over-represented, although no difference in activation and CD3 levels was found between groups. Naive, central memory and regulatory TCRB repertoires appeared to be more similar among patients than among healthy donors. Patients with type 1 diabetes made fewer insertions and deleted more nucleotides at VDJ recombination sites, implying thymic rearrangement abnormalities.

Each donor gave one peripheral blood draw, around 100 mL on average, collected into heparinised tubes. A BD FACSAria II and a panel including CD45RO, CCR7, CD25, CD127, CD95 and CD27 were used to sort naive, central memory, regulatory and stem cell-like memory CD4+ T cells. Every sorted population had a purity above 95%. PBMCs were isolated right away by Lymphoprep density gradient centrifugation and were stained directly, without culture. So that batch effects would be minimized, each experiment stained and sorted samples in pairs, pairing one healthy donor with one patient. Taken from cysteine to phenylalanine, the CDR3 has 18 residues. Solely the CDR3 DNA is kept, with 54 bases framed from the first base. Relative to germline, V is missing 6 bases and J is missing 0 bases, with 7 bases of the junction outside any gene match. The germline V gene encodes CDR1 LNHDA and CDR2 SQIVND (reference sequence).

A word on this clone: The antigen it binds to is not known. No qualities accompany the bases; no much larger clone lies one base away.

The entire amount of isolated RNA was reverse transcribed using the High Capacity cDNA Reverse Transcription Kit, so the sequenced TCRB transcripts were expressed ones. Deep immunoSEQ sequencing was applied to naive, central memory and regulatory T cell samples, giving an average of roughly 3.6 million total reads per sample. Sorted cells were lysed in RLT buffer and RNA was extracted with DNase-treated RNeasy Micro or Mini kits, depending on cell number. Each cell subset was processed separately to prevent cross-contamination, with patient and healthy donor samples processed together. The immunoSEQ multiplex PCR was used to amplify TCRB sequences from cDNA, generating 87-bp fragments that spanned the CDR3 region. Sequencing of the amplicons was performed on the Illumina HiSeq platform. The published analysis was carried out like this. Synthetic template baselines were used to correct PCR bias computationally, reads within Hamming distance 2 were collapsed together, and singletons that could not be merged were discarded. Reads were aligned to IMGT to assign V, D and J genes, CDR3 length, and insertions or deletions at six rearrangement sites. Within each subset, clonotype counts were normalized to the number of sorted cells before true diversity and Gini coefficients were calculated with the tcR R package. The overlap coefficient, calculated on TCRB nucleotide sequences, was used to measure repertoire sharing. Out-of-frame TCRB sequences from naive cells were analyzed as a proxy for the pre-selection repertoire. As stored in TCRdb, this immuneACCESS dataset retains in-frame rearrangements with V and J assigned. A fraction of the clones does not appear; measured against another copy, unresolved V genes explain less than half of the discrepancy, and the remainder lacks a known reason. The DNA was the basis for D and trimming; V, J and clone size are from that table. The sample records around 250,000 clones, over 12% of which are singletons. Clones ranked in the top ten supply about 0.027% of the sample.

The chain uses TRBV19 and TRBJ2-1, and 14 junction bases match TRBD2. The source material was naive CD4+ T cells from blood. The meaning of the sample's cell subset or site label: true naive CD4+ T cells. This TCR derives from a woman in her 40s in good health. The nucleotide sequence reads TGTGCCAGTAGACCGGGACTAGCGGGGGAGAGCTCCTACAATGAGCAGTTCTTC. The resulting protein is CASRPGLAGESSYNEQFF.